This paragraph reports one TCR beta chain. Trimming left V 1 base short and J 6 bases short, with 7 bases between. CDR1 SGHTA and CDR2 FQGTGA come from the germline V gene. This CDR3 spans 13 amino acids. In each sample, around 96,000 TCR templates were assayed. Some clones are missing from TCRdb's copy, which holds only in-frame ones; the method was immunoSEQ multiplex PCR. The sample shows roughly 100,000 clones, 85% to 95% of them seen only once. This sample is part of a study of siplizumab effects on memory and regulatory T cells. The chain recombines TRBV7-3 with TRBJ2-1; tentative D call: TRBD1 (5 bases). The sequence was obtained from a human donor in good health. Input material: Tregs sorted from blood. CDR3 nucleotide sequence: TGTGCCAGCAGCTTAAGCACAGGCAATGAGCAGTTCTTC. Its translation: CASSLSTGNEQFF.